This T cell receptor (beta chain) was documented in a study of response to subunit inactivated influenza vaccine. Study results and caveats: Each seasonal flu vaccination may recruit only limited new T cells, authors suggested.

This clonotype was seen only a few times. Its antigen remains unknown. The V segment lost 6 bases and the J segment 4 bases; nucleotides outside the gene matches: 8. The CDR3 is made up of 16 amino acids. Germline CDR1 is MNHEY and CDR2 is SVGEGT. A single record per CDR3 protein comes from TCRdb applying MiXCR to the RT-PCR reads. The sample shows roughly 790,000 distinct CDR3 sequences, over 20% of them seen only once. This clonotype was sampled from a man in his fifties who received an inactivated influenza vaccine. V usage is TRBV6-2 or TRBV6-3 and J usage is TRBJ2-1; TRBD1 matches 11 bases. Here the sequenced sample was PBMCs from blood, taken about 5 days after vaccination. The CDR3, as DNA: TGTGCCAGCAGCTACCTCGGACAGGGGGCATACAATGAGCAGTTCTTC. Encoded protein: CASSYLGQGAYNEQFF.